This record concerns one T cell receptor (beta chain) sequence. Its antigen is currently unknown. The V gene's germline CDR1 is MNHEY and CDR2 SMNVEV (reference sequence). Trimming stripped 5 bases from V and 3 bases from J, with 11 bases between. The CDR3 sequence is 14 residues long. After isolation, RNA underwent reverse transcription to generate cDNA as the sequencing template. The assay was immunoSEQ multiplex PCR, and TCRdb's table has in-frame clones only and misses some. The sample lists 150,000 to 200,000 clones; about 53% were seen once. The source of the sample is a study of CD8+ T cells in alopecia areata. Across the study: Those patients who were treated received oral tofacitinib, which was given at 5 to 10 mg twice daily for moderate-to-severe alopecia areata. Using the percentage of affected scalp area, treated patients' severity was scored. Whole-study findings and limits: Whereas mice showed it more clearly, TCR sharing across patients was murkier, possibly because of HLA.

Treatment reported: oral pan-JAK inhibitor, 5-10 mg twice daily. The receptor was isolated from a human donor with alopecia areata. Sequencing used CD8+ T cells sorted from blood, obtained at week 24, from a patient treated with tofacitinib. V gene TRBV27 combines with J gene TRBJ1-5; weak D call: TRBD1 (5 bases). CDR3 amino acids: CASSPGGYNQPQHF. DNA for the CDR3: TGTGCCAGCAGTCCTGGGGGTTACAATCAGCCCCAGCATTTT.